This T cell receptor beta chain was obtained from a study of cytomegalovirus exposure and HLA in healthy donors. Study findings and constraints: Later analysis identified about 15,000 TCR beta sequences associated with HLA alleles, using a false discovery rate threshold of 0.05. Reported results showed that the classifier diagnosed cytomegalovirus status with high specificity and sensitivity. Later analysis suggested links between common viral pathogens and several top significant clusters. Earlier analysis found most TCR beta V segments productive about 90% or about 30% of the time.

Researchers ran the PCR with 60 Vbeta and 13 Jbeta primers. Sequenced by immunoSEQ multiplex PCR; TCRdb stores in-frame clones only, minus some. The sample yields approximately 160,000 clones, approximately 75% seen once. Germline CDR1 is MDHEN and CDR2 is SYDVKM. Trimming at V came to 4 bases and at J to 7 bases, leaving 5 bases not matched to a gene. The CDR3 consists of 15 residues. Comments on this clone: The antigen remains undetermined.

The chain employs TRBV28 and TRBJ1-6; 9 bases are shared with TRBD1. The clonotype comes from a young woman in good health and CMV-seronegative. The sequencing sample was made of PBMCs. The CDR3 protein is CASSSGQGLNSPLHF. The DNA of the CDR3 is TGTGCCAGCAGTTCAGGACAGGGGTTAAATTCACCCCTCCACTTT.